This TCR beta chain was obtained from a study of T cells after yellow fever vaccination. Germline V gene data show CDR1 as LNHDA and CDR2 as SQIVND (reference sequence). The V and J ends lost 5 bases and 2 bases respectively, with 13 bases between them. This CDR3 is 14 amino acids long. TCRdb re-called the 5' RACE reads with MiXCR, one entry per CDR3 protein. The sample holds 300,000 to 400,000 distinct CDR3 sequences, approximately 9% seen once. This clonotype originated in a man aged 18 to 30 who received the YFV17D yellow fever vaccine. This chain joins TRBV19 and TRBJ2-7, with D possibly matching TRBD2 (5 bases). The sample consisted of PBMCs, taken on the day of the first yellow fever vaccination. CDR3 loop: CASSASGSTYEQYF. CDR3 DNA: TGTGCCAGTAGTGCGAGCGGTTCCACCTACGAGCAGTACTTC.